The 16 T cell receptor beta chains below come from one sample, sequenced in a study of OX40 agonist ivuxolimab in advanced cancers. Method: immunoSEQ multiplex PCR; TCRdb's copy keeps in-frame clones and lacks some. Here the sample spans approximately 84,000 clones, roughly 82% being singletons. This sample comprised CD4+ or CD8+ T cells sorted from blood, obtained in a trial of the OX40 agonist ivuxolimab. Receptors originate from an adult with an advanced solid tumor such as melanoma, head and neck, liver or kidney cancer.

The chain combines TRBV29-1 with TRBJ2-7; TRBD1 aligns across 7 bases. CDR3 size: 13 residues. V gave up 5 bases and J gave up 4 bases; unmatched junction bases: 8. Germline V gives CDR1 SQVTM, CDR2 ANQGSEA. CDR3 sequence (DNA): TGCAGCGTTCAGGGGGACAGTCTATACGAGCAGTACTTC. The encoded protein is CSVQGDSLYEQYF.

This clone was seen once. The V call is TRBV7-9, the J call TRBJ1-1; 9 positions agree with TRBD1. The CDR3 sequence is 13 residues long. Germline values: CDR1 SEHNR, CDR2 FQNEAQ (reference sequence). Trimming took 3 bases from V and 7 from J; bases not matched to a gene: 3. In nucleotides, the CDR3 is TGTGCCAGCAGCTTTAGACAGGGGGATGAAGCTTTCTTT. It translates to CASSFRQGDEAFF.

The chain has TRBV19 and TRBJ1-2, with 12 bases that match TRBD1. CDR1 and CDR2 from the germline V gene are LNHDA and SQIVND (reference sequence). J gave up 6 bases and V 7 bases, and 6 bases lay outside the gene matches. The CDR3 is 14 residues long. The CDR3 sequence is CASIWDRGRHGYTF. The CDR3 DNA reads TGTGCCAGTATCTGGGACAGGGGGCGACATGGCTACACCTTC.

The V and J genes are TRBV18 and TRBJ1-5; 12 bases are a match to TRBD1. Germline trimming cut 5 bases from V and 6 bases from J; bases unmatched to any gene: 5. The CDR3 is 15 amino acids. Germline loops: CDR1 KGHSH, CDR2 LQKENI. The CDR3 DNA follows: TGTGCCAGCTCATTCGGGACAGGGGGCCCTCAGCCCCAGCATTTT. This encodes CASSFGTGGPQPQHF.

V and J are TRBV7-9 and TRBJ1-2; a possible D gene is TRBD1 (6 bases). The CDR3 spans 16 residues. Per germline, CDR1 SEHNR and CDR2 FQNEAQ (reference sequence). Trimming removed 5 bases from V and 4 bases from J, with 20 bases in between. Here the CDR3 reads CASSHGTSRTGYGYTF. The CDR3, as DNA: TGTGCCAGCAGCCATGGGACATCTCGAACCGGCTATGGCTACACCTTC.

This clone was seen more than once but under ten times. The chain links TRBV7-2 to TRBJ1-6; D is uncertain. This CDR3 comprises 12 residues. Germline CDR1 is SGHTA and CDR2 is FQGNSA. V shed 5 bases and J shed 8 bases, with 7 bases lying between them. The DNA for the CDR3 is TGTGCCAGCAGCCACACGGATTCACCCCTCCACTTT. This gives the protein CASSHTDSPLHF.

This chain links TRBV5-4 with TRBJ2-3; D is tentatively TRBD1 or TRBD2 (6 bases each). The germline V gene has CDR1 SGHNT and CDR2 YYREEE (reference sequence). The CDR3 loop spans 14 amino acids. Trimming cost V 7 bases and J 4 bases, with 16 bases left between them. The CDR3 DNA reads as TGTGCCAGCTCCCAGAGTGGGGGGCCAGATACGCAGTATTTT. This gives the protein CASSQSGGPDTQYF. The full variable domain, with the rest looked up from reference TRBV5-4 and TRBJ2-3, is ETGVTQSPTHLIKTRGQQVTLRCSSQSGHNTVSWYQQALGQGPQFIFQYYREEENGRGNFPPRFSGLQFPNYSSELNVNALELDDSALYLCASSQSGGPDTQYFGPGTRLTVL.

This chain links TRBV6-1 with TRBJ1-2; TRBD1 aligns across 7 bases. Germline V lookup: CDR1 MNHNS, CDR2 SASEGT. Trimming cost V 6 bases and J 1 base; bases outside gene matches: 8. CDR3 length: 15 amino acids. In DNA form, the CDR3 reads TGTGCCAGCAGAGGCGACAGGGACCGTAACTATGGCTACACCTTC. Protein: CASRGDRDRNYGYTF.

The V call is TRBV5-5, the J call TRBJ2-3; TRBD2 agrees at 7 bases. Germline CDR1 is SGHKS and CDR2 is YYEKEE (reference sequence). Trimming removed 3 bases from V and 2 bases from J; junction bases left unmatched: 9. This CDR3 contains 16 residues. CDR3 residues: CASSYGEGSYTDTQYF. In DNA, the CDR3 is TGTGCCAGCAGCTACGGGGAGGGGAGTTACACAGATACGCAGTATTTT.

The chain uses TRBV5-1 and TRBJ1-2, with 9 bases aligning to TRBD1. J gave up 2 bases and V 0 bases, and 5 bases lay outside the gene matches. Germline CDR1 SGHRS, CDR2 YFSETQ. The CDR3 length is 16 residues. The CDR3 DNA reads TGCGCCAGCAGCTTGGCCCGGGACAGGGTAAACTATGGCTACACCTTC. Protein sequence: CASSLARDRVNYGYTF.

The chain is built from TRBV7-2 and TRBJ1-2, with D unclear. CDR1 is SGHTA and CDR2 is FQGNSA in the germline V gene. Trimming shortened V by 1 base and J by 5 bases, and 20 bases separated the two germline ends. This CDR3 comprises 17 residues. DNA of the CDR3: TGTGCCAGCAGCTTAGACCGACCAGTCGTGAACATGTATGGCTACACCTTC. This gives the protein CASSLDRPVVNMYGYTF.

V gene TRBV28 combines with J gene TRBJ1-3; no definite D call. V gave up 5 bases and J gave up 0 bases, with 14 bases separating them. The germline V gene has CDR1 MDHEN and CDR2 SYDVKM. The CDR3 contains 16 residues. The CDR3 sequence is CASSPPGQSSGNTIYF. For the CDR3, the DNA is TGTGCCAGCAGTCCCCCCGGGCAGTCCTCTGGAAACACCATATATTTT. Variable domain in full (rest from reference TRBV28 and TRBJ1-3): DVKVTQSSRYLVKRTGEKVFLECVQDMDHENMFWYRQDPGLGLRLIYFSYDVKMKEKGDIPEGYSVSREKKERFSLILESASTNQTSMYLCASSPPGQSSGNTIYFGEGSWLTVV.

The chain joins TRBV2 to TRBJ2-5, with no clear D. CDR1 is SNHLY, CDR2 FYNNEI, per germline. V gave up 7 bases and J gave up 3 bases, with 12 bases separating them. The CDR3 has 13 residues. CDR3 nucleotide sequence: TGTGCCAGCACCCAGAACCGGGAAGAGACCCAGTACTTC. It yields the protein CASTQNREETQYF.

V usage is TRBV5-4 and J usage is TRBJ1-3; maybe TRBD1 (6 bases). V dropped 4 bases and J dropped 0 bases, with 14 bases sitting between them. Germline V lookup: CDR1 SGHNT, CDR2 YYREEE (reference sequence). CDR3 length: 16 amino acids. CDR3 nucleotide sequence: TGTGCCAGCAGCATCACAGGGATAGGCTCTGGAAACACCATATATTTT. Translating it yields CASSITGIGSGNTIYF.

This chain uses TRBV7-2 with TRBJ1-6, with D tentatively TRBD1 (5 bases). V shed 3 bases and J shed 4 bases, with 13 bases lying between them. Germline V gene sequence: CDR1 SGHTA, CDR2 FQGNSA. The CDR3 spans 16 residues. For the CDR3, the DNA is TGTGCCAGCAGCTTTGCGGACAACCCTTATAATTCACCCCTCCACTTT. Translation gives CASSFADNPYNSPLHF.

This chain connects TRBV4-2 to TRBJ2-3; the D call may be TRBD1 or TRBD2 (5 bases each). The CDR3 is 16 residues long. Germline CDR1 is LGHNA and CDR2 is YNFKEQ. V was shortened by 4 bases and J by 0 bases, with 14 bases between the two germline ends. CDR3 amino acids: CASSPRDLVSTDTQYF. CDR3 nucleotides: TGTGCCAGCAGCCCCCGGGACCTAGTTAGCACAGATACGCAGTATTTT.